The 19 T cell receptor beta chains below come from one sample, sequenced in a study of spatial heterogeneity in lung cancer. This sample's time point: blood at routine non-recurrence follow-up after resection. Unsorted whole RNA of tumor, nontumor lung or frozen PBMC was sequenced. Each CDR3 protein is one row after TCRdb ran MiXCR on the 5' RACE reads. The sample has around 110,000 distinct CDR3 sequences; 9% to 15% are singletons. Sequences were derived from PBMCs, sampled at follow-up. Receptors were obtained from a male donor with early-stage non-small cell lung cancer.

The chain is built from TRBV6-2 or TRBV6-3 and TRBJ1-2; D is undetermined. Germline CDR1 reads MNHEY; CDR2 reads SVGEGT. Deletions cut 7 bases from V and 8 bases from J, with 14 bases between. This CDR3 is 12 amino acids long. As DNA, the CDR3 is TGTGCCAGCACCCTAGCCGGTAGCGGCTACACCTTC. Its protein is CASTLAGSGYTF.

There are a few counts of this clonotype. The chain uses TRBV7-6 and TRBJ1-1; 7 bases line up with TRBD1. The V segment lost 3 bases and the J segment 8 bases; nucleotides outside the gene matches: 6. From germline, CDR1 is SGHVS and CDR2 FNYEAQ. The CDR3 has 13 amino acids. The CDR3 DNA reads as TGTGCCAGCAGCTTTGGGGGACAGAAGGAAGCTTTCTTT. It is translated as CASSFGGQKEAFF.

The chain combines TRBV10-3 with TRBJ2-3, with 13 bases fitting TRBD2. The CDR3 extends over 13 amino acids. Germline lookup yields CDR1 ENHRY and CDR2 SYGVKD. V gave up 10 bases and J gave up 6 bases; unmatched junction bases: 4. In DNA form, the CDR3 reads TGTGCCACCGGACTAGCGGGGGCGGATACGCAGTATTTT. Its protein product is CATGLAGADTQYF.

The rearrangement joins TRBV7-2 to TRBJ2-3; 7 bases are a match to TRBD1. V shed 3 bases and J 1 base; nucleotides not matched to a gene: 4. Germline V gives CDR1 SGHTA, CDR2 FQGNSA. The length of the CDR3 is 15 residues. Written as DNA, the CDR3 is TGTGCCAGCAGCTTTACAGGGGCCCGCACAGATACGCAGTATTTT. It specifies CASSFTGARTDTQYF. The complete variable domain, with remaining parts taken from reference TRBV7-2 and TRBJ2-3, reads GAGVSQSPSNKVTEKGKDVELRCDPISGHTALYWYRQSLGQGLEFLIYFQGNSAPDKSGLPSDRFSAERTGGSVSTLTIQRTQQEDSAVYLCASSFTGARTDTQYFGPGTRLTVL.

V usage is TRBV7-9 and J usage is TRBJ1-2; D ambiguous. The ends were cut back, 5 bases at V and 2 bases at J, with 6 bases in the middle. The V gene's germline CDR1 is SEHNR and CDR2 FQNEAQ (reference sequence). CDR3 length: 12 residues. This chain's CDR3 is CASSADNYGYTF. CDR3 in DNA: TGTGCCAGCAGCGCCGACAACTATGGCTACACCTTC.

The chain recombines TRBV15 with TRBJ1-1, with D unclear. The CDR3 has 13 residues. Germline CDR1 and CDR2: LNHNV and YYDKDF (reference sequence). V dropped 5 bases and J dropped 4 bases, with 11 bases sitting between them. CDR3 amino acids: CATSWSLSTEAFF. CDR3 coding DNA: TGTGCCACCAGCTGGAGCTTGTCCACTGAAGCTTTCTTT.

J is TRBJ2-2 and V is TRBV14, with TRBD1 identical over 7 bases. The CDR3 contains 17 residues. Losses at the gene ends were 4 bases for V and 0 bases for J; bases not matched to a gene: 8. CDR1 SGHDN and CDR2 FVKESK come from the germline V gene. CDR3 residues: CASSPFSGTANTGELFF. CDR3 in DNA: TGTGCCAGCAGCCCCTTTTCGGGGACAGCGAACACCGGGGAGCTGTTTTTT.

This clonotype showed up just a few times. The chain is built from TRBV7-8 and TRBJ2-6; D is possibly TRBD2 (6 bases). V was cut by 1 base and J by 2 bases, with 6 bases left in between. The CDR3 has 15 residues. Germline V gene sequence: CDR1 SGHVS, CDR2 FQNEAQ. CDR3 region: CASSLGLAGANVLTF. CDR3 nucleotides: TGTGCCAGCAGCTTAGGACTAGCTGGGGCCAACGTCCTGACTTTC.

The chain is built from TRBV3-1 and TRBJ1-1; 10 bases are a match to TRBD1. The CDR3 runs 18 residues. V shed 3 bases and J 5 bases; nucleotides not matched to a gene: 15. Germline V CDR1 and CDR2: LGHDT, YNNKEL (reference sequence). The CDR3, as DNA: TGTGCCAGCAGCCATGGACCGACAGGGGGCAGGAAGAGGACTGAAGCTTTCTTT. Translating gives CASSHGPTGGRKRTEAFF.

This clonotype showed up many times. The CDR3 region is CASMGSWNTEAFF. CDR3 sequence (DNA): TGTGCCAGCATGGGAAGTTGGAACACTGAAGCTTTCTTT. This chain connects TRBV3-1 to TRBJ1-1; D is unresolved. Trimming shortened V by 7 bases and J by 1 base, and 10 bases separated the two germline ends. Germline CDR1 and CDR2: LGHDT and YNNKEL (reference sequence). This CDR3 is built from 13 residues. The entire variable domain, with the rest obtained from reference TRBV3-1 and TRBJ1-1, is as follows: DTAVSQTPKYLVTQMGNDKSIKCEQNLGHDTMYWYKQDSKKFLKIMFSYNNKELIINETVPNRFSPKSPDKAHLNLHINSLELGDSAVYFCASMGSWNTEAFFGQGTRLTVV.

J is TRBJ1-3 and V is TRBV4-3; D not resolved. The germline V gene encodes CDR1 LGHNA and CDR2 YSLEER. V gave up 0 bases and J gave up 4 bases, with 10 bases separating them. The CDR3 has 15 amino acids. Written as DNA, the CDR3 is TGCGCCAGCAGCCAAGATATATTGTCAGGAAACACCATATATTTT. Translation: CASSQDILSGNTIYF.

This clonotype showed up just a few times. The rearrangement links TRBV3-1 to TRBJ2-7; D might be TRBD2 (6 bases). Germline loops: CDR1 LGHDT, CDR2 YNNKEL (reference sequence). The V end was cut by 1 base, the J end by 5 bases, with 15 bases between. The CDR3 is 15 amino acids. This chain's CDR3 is CASSQGGTGPDEQYF. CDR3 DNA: TGTGCCAGCAGCCAAGGCGGGACGGGGCCCGACGAGCAGTACTTC.

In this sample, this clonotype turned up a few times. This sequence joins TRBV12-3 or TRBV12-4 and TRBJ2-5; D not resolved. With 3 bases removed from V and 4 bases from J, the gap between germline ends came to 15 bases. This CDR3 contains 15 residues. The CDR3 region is CASSLYSTGIETQYF. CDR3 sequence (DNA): TGTGCCAGCAGTTTGTACTCCACCGGTATAGAGACCCAGTACTTC.

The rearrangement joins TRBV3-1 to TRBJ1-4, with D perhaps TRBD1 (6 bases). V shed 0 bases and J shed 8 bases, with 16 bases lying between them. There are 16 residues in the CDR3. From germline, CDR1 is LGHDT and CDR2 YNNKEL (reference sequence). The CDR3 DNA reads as TGTGCCAGCAGCCAAGAGCGTGGGGGCCCCTACGAAAAACTGTTTTTT. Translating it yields CASSQERGGPYEKLFF.

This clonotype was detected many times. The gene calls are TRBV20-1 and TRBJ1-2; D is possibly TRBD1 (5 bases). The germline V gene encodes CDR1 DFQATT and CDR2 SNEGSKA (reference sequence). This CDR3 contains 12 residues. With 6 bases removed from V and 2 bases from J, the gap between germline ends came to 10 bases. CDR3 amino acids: CSAKTVNYGYTF. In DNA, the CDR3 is TGCAGTGCCAAGACAGTAAACTATGGCTACACCTTC.

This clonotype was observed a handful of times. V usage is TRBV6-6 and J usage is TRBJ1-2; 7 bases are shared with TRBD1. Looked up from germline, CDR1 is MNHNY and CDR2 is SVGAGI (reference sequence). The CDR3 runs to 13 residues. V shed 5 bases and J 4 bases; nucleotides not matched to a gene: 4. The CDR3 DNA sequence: TGTGCCAGCAGTAACCGGGACAGCTATGGCTACACCTTC. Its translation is CASSNRDSYGYTF.

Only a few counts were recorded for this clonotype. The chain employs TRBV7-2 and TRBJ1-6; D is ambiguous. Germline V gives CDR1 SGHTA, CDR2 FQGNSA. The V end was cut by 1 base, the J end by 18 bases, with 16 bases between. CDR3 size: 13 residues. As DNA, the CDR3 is TGTGCCAGCAGCTTAGGAACCGAGTACCGATGCCACTTT. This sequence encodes CASSLGTEYRCHF. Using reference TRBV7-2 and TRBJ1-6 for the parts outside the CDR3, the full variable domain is GAGVSQSPSNKVTEKGKDVELRCDPISGHTALYWYRQSLGQGLEFLIYFQGNSAPDKSGLPSDRFSAERTGGSVSTLTIQRTQQEDSAVYLCASSLGTEYRCHFGNGTRLTVT.

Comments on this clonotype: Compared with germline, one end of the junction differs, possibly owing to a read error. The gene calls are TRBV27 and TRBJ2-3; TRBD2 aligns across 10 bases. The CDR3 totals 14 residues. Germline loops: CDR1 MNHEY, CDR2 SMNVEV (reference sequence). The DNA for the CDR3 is TGTGCCAGCAGACTCGGGGTAGCGGGGGGTCCAGAGAATTTT. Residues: CASRLGVAGGPENF.

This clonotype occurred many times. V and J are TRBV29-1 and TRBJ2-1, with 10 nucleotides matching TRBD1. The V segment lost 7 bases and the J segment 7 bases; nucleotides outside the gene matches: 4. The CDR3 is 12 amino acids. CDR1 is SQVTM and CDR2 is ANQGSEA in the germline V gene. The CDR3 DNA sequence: TGCAGCGCTCGGACAGGGGGGAATGAGCAGTTCTTC. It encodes CSARTGGNEQFF.